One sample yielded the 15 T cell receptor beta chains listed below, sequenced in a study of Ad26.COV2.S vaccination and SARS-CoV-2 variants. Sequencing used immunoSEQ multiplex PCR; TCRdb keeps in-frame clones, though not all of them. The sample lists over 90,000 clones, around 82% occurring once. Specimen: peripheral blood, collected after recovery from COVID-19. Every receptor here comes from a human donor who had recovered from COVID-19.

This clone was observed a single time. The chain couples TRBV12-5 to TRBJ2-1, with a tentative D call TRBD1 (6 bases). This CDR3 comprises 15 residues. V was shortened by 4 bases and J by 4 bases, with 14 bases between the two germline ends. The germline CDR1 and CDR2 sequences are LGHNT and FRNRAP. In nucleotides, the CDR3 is TGTGCTAGTGGTTCCGAACTTACAGGGTACAATGAGCAGTTCTTC. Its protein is CASGSELTGYNEQFF. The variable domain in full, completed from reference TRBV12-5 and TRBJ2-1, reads DARVTQTPRHKVTEMGQEVTMRCQPILGHNTVFWYRQTMMQGLELLAYFRNRAPLDDSGMPKDRFSAEMPDATLATLKIQPSEPRDSAVYFCASGSELTGYNEQFFGPGTRLTVL.

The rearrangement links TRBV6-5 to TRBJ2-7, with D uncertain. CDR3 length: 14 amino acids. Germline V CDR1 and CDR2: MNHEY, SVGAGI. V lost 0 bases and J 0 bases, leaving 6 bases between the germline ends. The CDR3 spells CASSYSRSSYEQYF. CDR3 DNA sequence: TGTGCCAGCAGTTACTCGCGGAGCTCCTACGAGCAGTACTTC.

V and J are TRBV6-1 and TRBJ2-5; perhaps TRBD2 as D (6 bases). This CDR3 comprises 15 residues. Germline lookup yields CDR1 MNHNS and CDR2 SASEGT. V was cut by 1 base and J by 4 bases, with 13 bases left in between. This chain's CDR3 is CASSEESRGGETQYF. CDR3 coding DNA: TGTGCCAGCAGTGAAGAAAGTAGGGGAGGAGAGACCCAGTACTTC.

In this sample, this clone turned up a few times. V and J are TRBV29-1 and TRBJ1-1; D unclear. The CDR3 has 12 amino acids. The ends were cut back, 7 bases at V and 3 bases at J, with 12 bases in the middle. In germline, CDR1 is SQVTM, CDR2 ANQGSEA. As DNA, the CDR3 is TGCAGCGGACGGTTTGGGGACACTGAAGCTTTCTTT. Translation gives CSGRFGDTEAFF.

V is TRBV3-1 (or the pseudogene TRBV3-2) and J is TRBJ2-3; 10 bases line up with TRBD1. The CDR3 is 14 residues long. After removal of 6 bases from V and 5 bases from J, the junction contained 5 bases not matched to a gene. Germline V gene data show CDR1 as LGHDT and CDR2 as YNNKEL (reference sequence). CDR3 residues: CASRRTGGVDTQYF. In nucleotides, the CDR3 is TGTGCCAGCAGGCGGACAGGGGGAGTAGATACGCAGTATTTT.

The CDR3 DNA sequence: TGTGCCAGCAGCTGGGAGTTAGACTCACTTGGGGGGGCCAACGTCCTGACTTTC. Translating it yields CASSWELDSLGGANVLTF. The chain employs TRBV5-6 and TRBJ2-6; maybe TRBD2 (5 bases). The CDR3 is 18 residues long. Looked up from germline, CDR1 is SGHDT and CDR2 is YYEEEE. Deletions cut 3 bases from V and 4 bases from J, with 20 bases between.

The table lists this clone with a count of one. CDR3 amino acids: CAWSVRGRLEAFF. The CDR3 DNA follows: TGTGCCTGGAGTGTACGGGGGCGTTTAGAAGCTTTCTTT. The chain carries TRBV30 and TRBJ1-1; perhaps TRBD1 as D (6 bases). The germline CDR1 and CDR2 sequences are GTSNPN and SVGIG (reference sequence). CDR3 length: 13 residues. V dropped 0 bases and J dropped 8 bases, with 13 bases sitting between them.

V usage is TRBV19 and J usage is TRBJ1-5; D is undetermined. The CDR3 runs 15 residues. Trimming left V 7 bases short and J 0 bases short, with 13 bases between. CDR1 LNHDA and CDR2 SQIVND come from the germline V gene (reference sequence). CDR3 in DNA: TGTGCCAGTACCCAGGCAGGACTTAGCAATCAGCCCCAGCATTTT. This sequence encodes CASTQAGLSNQPQHF.

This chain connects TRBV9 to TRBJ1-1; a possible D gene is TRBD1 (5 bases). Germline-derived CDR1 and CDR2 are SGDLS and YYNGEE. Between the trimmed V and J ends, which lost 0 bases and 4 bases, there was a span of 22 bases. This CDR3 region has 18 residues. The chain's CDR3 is CASSVAPGHSILGTEAFF. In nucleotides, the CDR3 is TGTGCCAGCAGCGTAGCTCCAGGACACAGCATTCTGGGCACTGAAGCTTTCTTT.

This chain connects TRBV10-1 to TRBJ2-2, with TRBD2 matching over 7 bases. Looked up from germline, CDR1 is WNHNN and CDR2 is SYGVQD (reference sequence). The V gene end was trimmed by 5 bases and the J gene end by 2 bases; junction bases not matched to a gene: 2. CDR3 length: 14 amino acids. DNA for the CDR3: TGCGCCAGCAGTCCTAGCGGAAACACCGGGGAGCTGTTTTTT. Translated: CASSPSGNTGELFF.

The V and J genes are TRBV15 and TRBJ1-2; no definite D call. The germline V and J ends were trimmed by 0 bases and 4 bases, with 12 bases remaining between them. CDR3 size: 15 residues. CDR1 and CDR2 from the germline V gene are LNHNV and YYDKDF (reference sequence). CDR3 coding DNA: TGTGCCACCAGCAGAGAGCGGACGGCTCCCTATGGCTACACCTTC. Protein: CATSRERTAPYGYTF.

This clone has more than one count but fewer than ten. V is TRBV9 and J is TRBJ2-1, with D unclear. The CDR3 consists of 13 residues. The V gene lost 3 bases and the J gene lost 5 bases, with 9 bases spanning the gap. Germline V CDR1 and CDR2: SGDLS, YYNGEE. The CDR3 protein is CASSEVFNNEQFF. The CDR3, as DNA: TGTGCCAGCAGCGAAGTCTTTAACAATGAGCAGTTCTTC.

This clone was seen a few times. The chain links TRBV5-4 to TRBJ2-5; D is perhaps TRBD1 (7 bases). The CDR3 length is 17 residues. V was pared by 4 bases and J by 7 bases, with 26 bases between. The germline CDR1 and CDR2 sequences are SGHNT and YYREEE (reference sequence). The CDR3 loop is CASSPKAHRDREVTQYF. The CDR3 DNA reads TGTGCCAGCAGCCCCAAAGCGCATCGTGACAGGGAGGTGACCCAGTACTTC.

CDR3 in amino acids: CASSKLAGAIGFIDTQYF. The DNA of the CDR3 is TGTGCCAGCAGCAAACTAGCGGGGGCCATTGGGTTCATAGATACGCAGTATTTT. The chain has TRBV9 and TRBJ2-3, with 11 bases that match TRBD2. The CDR3 totals 18 residues. Germline V gene lookup returns CDR1 SGDLS and CDR2 YYNGEE. The V gene end was trimmed by 4 bases and the J gene end by 5 bases; junction bases not matched to a gene: 15. Drawing the rest from reference TRBV9 and TRBJ2-3, the complete variable domain is DSGVTQTPKHLITATGQRVTLRCSPRSGDLSVYWYQQSLDQGLQFLIQYYNGEERAKGNILERFSAQQFPDLHSELNLSSLELGDSALYFCASSKLAGAIGFIDTQYFGPGTRLTVL.

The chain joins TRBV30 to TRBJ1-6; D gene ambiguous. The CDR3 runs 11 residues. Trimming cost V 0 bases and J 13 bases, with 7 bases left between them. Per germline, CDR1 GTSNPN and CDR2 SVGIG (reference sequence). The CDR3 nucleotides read TGTGCCTGGAGTGTAAGTTGGCCCCTCCACTTT. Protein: CAWSVSWPLHF. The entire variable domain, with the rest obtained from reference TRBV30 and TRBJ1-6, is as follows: SQTIHQWPATLVQPVGSPLSLECTVEGTSNPNLYWYRQAAGRGLQLLFYSVGIGQISSEVPQNLSASRPQDRQFILSSKKLLLSDSGFYLCAWSVSWPLHFGNGTRLTVT.